The 5 T cell receptor beta chains reported below all come from one sample, sequenced in a study of PD-1 blockade in classical Hodgkin lymphoma (dated by TCRdb to between 2020 and 2021). To prepare the library, the immunoSEQ multiplex PCR assay was applied. This immuneACCESS table, as held by TCRdb, lists in-frame sequences with V and J called but not all clones. Of the missing ones, under half trace to an unresolved V gene in checked studies; the others have no known cause. The sample data list some 21,000 clones, and around 94% of these were observed just once. The ten biggest clones cover roughly 5.1% of the sample. Sample time point, as interpreted from the label and publication: newly diagnosed, previously untreated cHL patient sample. The sequenced sample consisted of peripheral blood mononuclear cells (PBMCs). The receptors here all came from a human donor with classical Hodgkin lymphoma.

The chain links TRBV7-2 to TRBJ2-5; either TRBD1 or TRBD2 may fit D (5 bases each). V lost 1 base and J lost 9, with 21 bases in between. The CDR3 is 16 amino acids. The V gene's germline CDR1 is SGHTA and CDR2 FQGNSA. The CDR3 coding sequence is TGTGCCAGCAGCTTAGGGCCCGGGGACCGGAAGGGGTCCCAGTACTTC. As protein: CASSLGPGDRKGSQYF. Full variable domain (remainder filled in from reference TRBV7-2 and TRBJ2-5): GAGVSQSPSNKVTEKGKDVELRCDPISGHTALYWYRQSLGQGLEFLIYFQGNSAPDKSGLPSDRFSAERTGGSVSTLTIQRTQQEDSAVYLCASSLGPGDRKGSQYFGPGTRLLVL.

A single count supports this clone. The genes are TRBV27 and TRBJ1-2; 7 positions agree with TRBD1. CDR1 and CDR2 from the germline V gene are MNHEY and SMNVEV (reference sequence). V was pared by 7 bases and J by 7 bases, with 12 bases of the junction left unmatched. The CDR3 loop spans 14 amino acids. CDR3 sequence: CASTKQGRFGGYTF. CDR3 DNA sequence: TGTGCCAGCACTAAACAGGGGAGGTTTGGTGGCTACACCTTC.

For this clone: The sample contains more than one DNA sequence encoding this CDR3. The chain couples TRBV25-1 to TRBJ2-7, with TRBD2 matching over 8 bases. The CDR3 runs to 17 residues. V gave up 3 bases and J gave up 4 bases; unmatched junction bases: 14. CDR1 MGHDK and CDR2 SYGVNS come from the germline V gene. The CDR3 protein is CASSDPRAGEPPYEQYF. The CDR3 nucleotides are TGTGCCAGCAGTGACCCTAGAGCGGGGGAACCACCTTACGAGCAGTACTTC.

The J gene is TRBJ1-2, the V gene TRBV18; TRBD1 agrees at 8 bases. The CDR3 length is 15 residues. Looked up from germline, CDR1 is KGHSH and CDR2 is LQKENI. The trim removed 4 bases at V and 10 bases at J, leaving 14 bases unmatched. CDR3 DNA: TGTGCCAGCTCACGGTCCAGGACAGGGAATATGGTCTACACCTTC. It codes for CASSRSRTGNMVYTF.

The chain has TRBV9 and TRBJ2-3; no reliable D call. The CDR3 consists of 12 residues. Germline V gives CDR1 SGDLS, CDR2 YYNGEE. Trimming left V 4 bases short and J 10 bases short, with 13 bases between. CDR3 nucleotides: TGTGCCAGCAGCCAACCTGAACTCGCGCAGTATTTT. It yields the protein CASSQPELAQYF.